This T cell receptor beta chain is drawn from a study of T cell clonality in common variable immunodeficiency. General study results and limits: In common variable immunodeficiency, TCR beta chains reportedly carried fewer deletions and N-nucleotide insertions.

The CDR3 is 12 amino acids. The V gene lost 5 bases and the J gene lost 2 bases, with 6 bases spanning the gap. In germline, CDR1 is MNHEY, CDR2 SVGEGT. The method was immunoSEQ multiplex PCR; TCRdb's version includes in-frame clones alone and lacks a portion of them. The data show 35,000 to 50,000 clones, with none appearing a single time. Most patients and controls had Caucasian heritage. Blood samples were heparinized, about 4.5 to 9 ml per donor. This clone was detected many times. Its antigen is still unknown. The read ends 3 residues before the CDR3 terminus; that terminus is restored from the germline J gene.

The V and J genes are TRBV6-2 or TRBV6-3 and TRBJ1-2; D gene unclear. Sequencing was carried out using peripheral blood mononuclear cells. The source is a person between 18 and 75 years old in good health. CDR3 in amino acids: CASSDTNYGYTF. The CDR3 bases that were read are TGTGCCAGCAGTGACACCAACTATGGC.